This T cell receptor beta chain was retrieved from a study of PD-1 blockade in classical Hodgkin lymphoma (dated by TCRdb to 2018 to 2020). Context from the whole study: Nivolumab dosing was 3 mg/kg intravenously every 2 weeks, continuing until either disease progression or unacceptable toxicity. To define a peripheral blood immune signature of response to PD-1 blockade in classical Hodgkin lymphoma, the study combined TCR beta sequencing with CyTOF.

The sample's time point, from its label and the paper: cycle 1 day 1 (C1D1), immediately before nivolumab initiation. Every trial patient had relapsed following autologous stem cell transplantation, and prior brentuximab vedotin exposure was what differed among cohorts A, B and C. The trial cohort comprised a few dozen patients with relapsed/refractory classical Hodgkin lymphoma whose best overall responses were complete response, partial response or progressive disease. In the multi-cohort phase II CheckMate 205 trial, trial patients received single-agent nivolumab. An independent review committee assessed best overall response using the 2007 International Working Group response criteria. Trial PBMCs were collected immediately before nivolumab initiation (C1D1) and during therapy at cycle 2 day 1 and cycle 4 day 1. Peripheral blood was collected in 8 mL Vacutainer Cell Preparation Tubes, from which PBMCs were isolated by centrifugation and then cryopreserved.

The germline V gene sets CDR1 to SGHTA and CDR2 to FQGNSA. The CDR3 sequence holds 14 residues, the cysteine and phenylalanine included. Only CDR3 DNA is held: 42 bases, read in frame from base 1. This clone is a singleton in its sample. Its target antigen remains unknown. At one of its ends the junction is not consistent with the germline gene, which may arise from a read error. This same CDR3 is encoded by further DNA sequences in the sample. Genomic DNA was extracted with the Qiagen DNeasy kit from unsorted PBMCs and from negatively selected CD4+ and CD8+ fractions. TCR beta CDR3 regions were amplified by immunoSEQ multiplex PCR using primers annealing to V and J segments. A synthetic immune receptor repertoire was used to minimize amplification bias, and any remaining bias was removed computationally after sequencing. The study's own analysis went as follows. Repertoire diversity was quantified as the Shannon entropy index using custom Python scripts. Unsorted, CD4+ and CD8+ repertoires were examined separately, except in combined analyses, for which CD4+ and CD8+ sequences were merged in silico. A clone was considered expanded if an increase in frequency of at least 2-fold after treatment relative to C1D1 was found, and a pseudocount of 0.5 was applied to clones undetected at baseline. Clones with 0 or 1 copy at C1D1 were defined as singleton clones, while clones with 2 or more copies were defined as non-singleton clones. Clones expanded in unsorted samples were assigned a CD4+, CD8+ or unknown annotation through matching of protein sequences in sorted samples from the same patient. Diversity changes from C1D1 to C4D1 were tested in paired samples using Wilcoxon tests. TCRdb limited this immuneACCESS table to in-frame rearrangements with V and J called. A share of clones is missing; checked studies link under half to unresolved V genes, and the rest is unexplained. From that table come the V and J calls and clone size; the DNA was used to work out D and trimming. For this sample there are fewer than 8,500 clones; roughly 86% appear just once. The ten biggest clones cover roughly 33% of the sample.

The research as a whole found: Lower diversity was seen in patients whose nivolumab began less than 1 year after ASCT, and these patients were left out of later analyses so that immune reconstitution would not confound the results. Baseline TCR diversity was reported as lower in newly diagnosed patients than in healthy donors, and lower still in relapsed/refractory patients. Trial patients with a complete response had baseline diversity similar to that of newly diagnosed patients, while partial responders and progressors had significantly lower diversity. The study was restricted to a single clinical trial cohort, and the causes of repertoire differences, possibly disease activity or prior therapy, were left undefined. CD4+ but not CD8+ TCR diversity rose significantly by C4D1 (p=0.0027 vs p=0.16), most apparent in complete responders (p=0.02).

The origin of this receptor is a human donor with classical Hodgkin lymphoma. The sequence is built from TRBV7-2 and TRBJ1-3; TRBD1 is possibly the D segment (6 matching bases). The sample consisted of peripheral blood mononuclear cells (PBMCs), taken at baseline. The CDR3 loop reads CASSLDWTVNTIYF. The bases read TGTGCCAGCAGTTTAGATTGGACAGTCAACACCATATATTTT.